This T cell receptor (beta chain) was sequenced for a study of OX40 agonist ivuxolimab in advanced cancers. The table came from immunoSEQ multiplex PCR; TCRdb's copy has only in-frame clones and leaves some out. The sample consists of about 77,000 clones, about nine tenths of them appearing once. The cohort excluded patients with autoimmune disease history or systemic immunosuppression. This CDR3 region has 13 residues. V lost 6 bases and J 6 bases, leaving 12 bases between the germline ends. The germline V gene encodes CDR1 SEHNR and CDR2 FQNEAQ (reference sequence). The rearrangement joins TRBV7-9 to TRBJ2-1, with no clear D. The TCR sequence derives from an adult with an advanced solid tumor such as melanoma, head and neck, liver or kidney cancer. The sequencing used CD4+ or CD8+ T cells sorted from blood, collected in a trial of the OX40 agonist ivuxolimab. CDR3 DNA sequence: TGTGCCAGCAGACGATCTAGTAGCAATGAGCAGTTCTTC. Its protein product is CASRRSSSNEQFF.